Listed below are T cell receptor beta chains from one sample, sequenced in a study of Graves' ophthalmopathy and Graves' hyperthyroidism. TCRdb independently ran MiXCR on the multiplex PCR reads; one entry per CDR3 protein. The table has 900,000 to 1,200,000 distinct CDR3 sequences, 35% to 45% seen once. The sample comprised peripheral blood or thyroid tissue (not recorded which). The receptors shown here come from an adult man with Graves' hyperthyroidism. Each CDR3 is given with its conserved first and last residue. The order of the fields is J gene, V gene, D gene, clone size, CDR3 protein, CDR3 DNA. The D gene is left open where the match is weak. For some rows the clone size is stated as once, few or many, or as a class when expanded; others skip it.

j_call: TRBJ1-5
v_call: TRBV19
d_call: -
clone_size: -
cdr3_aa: CASSIRGIGQPQHF
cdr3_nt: TGTGCCAGTAGTATCAGAGGGATAGGACAGCCCCAGCATTTT

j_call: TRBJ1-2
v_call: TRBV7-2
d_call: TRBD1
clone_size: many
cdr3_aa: CASSLPGQGVRGYTF
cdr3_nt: TGTGCCAGCAGCTTGCCGGGACAGGGGGTCCGTGGCTACACCTTC

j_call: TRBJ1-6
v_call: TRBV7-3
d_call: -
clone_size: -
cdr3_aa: CASSLAFGGNQPLHF
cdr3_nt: TGTGCCAGCAGCTTAGCGTTTGGGGGGAATCAGCCCCTCCACTTT

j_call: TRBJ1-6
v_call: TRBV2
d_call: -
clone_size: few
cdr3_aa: CARGYRDSPLHF
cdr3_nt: TGTGCCAGAGGTTACAGGGATTCACCCCTCCACTTT

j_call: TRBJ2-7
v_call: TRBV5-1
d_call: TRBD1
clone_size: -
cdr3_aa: CASSPDRGGTYEQYF
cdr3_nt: TGCGCCAGCAGCCCGGACAGGGGGGGCACCTACGAGCAGTACTTC

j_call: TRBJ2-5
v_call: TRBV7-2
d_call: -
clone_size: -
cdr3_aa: CASRPGEPGAQYF
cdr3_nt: TGTGCCAGCAGACCAGGAGAACCCGGGGCCCAGTACTTC

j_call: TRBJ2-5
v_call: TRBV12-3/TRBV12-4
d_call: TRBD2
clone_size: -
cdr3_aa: CASGTSGTTGWETQYF
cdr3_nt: TGTGCCAGCGGGACTAGCGGAACCACCGGGTGGGAGACCCAGTACTTC

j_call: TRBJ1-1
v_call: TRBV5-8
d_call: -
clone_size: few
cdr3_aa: CASSLNSGVDEAFF
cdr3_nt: TGTGCCAGCAGCTTGAATTCGGGGGTTGATGAAGCTTTCTTT

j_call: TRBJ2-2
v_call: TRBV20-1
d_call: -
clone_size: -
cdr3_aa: CSASRITGGSNTGELFF
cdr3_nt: TGCAGTGCCAGCAGGATAACCGGGGGCTCGAACACCGGGGAGCTGTTTTTT

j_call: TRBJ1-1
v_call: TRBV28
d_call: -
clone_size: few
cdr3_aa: CATYLDRGATEAFF
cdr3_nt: TGTGCCACCTATCTTGATCGGGGGGCCACTGAAGCTTTCTTT

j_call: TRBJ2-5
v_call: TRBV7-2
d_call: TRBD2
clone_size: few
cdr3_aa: CASSIGRAEETQYF
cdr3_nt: TGTGCCAGCAGCATCGGGAGGGCAGAAGAGACCCAGTACTTC

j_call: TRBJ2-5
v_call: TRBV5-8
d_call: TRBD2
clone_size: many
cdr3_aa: CASSDYGLAGDQETQYF
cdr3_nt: TGTGCCAGCAGCGACTACGGACTAGCGGGGGACCAAGAGACCCAGTACTTC

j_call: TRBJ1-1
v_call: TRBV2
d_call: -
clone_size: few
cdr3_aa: CASGLRMNTEAFF
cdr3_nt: TGTGCCAGCGGGTTGAGGATGAACACTGAAGCTTTCTTT

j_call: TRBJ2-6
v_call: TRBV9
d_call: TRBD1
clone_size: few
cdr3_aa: CASSPAPGQGASGANVLTF
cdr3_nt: TGTGCCAGCAGTCCCGCCCCGGGACAGGGTGCCTCTGGGGCCAACGTCCTGACTTTC

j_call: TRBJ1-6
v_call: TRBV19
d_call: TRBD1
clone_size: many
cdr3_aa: CASRPNRQGYNSPLHF
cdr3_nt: TGTGCCAGTAGGCCGAACAGACAGGGGTACAATTCACCCCTCCACTTT

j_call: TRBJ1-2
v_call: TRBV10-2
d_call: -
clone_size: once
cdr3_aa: CASSEPDSPGDYGYTF
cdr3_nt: TGCGCCAGCAGTGAGCCGGACAGTCCCGGGGACTATGGCTACACCTTC

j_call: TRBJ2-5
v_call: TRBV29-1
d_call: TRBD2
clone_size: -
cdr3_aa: CSVDPAGGETQYF
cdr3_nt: TGCAGCGTTGACCCGGCGGGAGGGGAGACCCAGTACTTC

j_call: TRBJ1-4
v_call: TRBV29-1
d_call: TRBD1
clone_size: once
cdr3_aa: CSVGSTGGNEKLFF
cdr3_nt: TGCAGCGTTGGATCGACAGGGGGGAATGAAAAACTGTTTTTT

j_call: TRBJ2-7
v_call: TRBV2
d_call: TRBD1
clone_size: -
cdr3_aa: CASEGARYAEQYF
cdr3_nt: TGTGCCAGCGAGGGGGCGCGATATGCCGAGCAGTACTTC

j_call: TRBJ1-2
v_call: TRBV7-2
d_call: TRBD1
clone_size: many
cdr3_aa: CASSLEGTGHYGYTF
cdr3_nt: TGTGCCAGCAGCTTAGAAGGGACAGGCCACTATGGCTACACCTTC

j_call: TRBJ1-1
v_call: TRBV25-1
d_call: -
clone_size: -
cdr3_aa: CASRSSGRAEAFF
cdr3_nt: TGTGCCAGCAGATCGTCAGGGAGGGCTGAAGCTTTCTTT

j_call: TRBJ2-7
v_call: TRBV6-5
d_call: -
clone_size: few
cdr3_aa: CASSYTPRPSTYEQYF
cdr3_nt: TGTGCCAGCAGTTACACTCCTAGACCGAGCACCTACGAGCAGTACTTC

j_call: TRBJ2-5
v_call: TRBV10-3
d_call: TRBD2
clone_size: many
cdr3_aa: CAIHSGETGETQYF
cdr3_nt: TGTGCCATACATAGCGGGGAAACTGGAGAGACCCAGTACTTC

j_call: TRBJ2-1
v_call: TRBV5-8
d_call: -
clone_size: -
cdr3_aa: CASSLPSNGFF
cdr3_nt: TGTGCCAGCAGCTTGCCCTCGAACGGGTTCTTC